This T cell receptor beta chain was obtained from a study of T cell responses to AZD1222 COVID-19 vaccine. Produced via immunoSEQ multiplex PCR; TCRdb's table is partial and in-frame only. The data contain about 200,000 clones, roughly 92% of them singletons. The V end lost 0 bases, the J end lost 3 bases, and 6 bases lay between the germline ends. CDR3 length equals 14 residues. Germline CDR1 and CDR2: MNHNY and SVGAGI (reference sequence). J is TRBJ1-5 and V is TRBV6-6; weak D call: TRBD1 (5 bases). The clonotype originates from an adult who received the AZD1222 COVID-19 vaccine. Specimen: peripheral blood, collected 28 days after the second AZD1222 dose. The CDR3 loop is CASSYSGPNQPQHF. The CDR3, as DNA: TGTGCCAGCAGTTACTCGGGGCCCAATCAGCCCCAGCATTTT.